What follows describes a single T cell receptor (beta chain). Its target is unknown. This sample is drawn from a study of OX40 agonist ivuxolimab in advanced cancers. Study summary: A diagnosis of hepatocellular carcinoma, melanoma, renal cell or head and neck cancer was present in dose-escalation patients. Broader study findings: The mean number of expanded clones was higher in CD8+ T cells than in CD4+.

Trimming stripped 2 bases from V and 4 bases from J, with 14 bases between. The CDR3 spans 15 residues. Germline V gene sequence: CDR1 MNHEY, CDR2 SVGAGI. Sequenced by immunoSEQ multiplex PCR; TCRdb stores in-frame clones only, minus some. The sample includes some 60,000 clones, about four fifths of them seen just once. The sequence was collected from an adult with an advanced solid tumor such as melanoma, head and neck, liver or kidney cancer. The genes are TRBV6-5 and TRBJ1-1; possibly TRBD1 for D (5 bases). The sequenced sample was CD4+ or CD8+ T cells sorted from blood, obtained in a trial of the OX40 agonist ivuxolimab. Here the CDR3 reads CASSYRVRAVTEAFF. As DNA, the CDR3 is TGTGCCAGCAGTTACCGGGTCAGGGCGGTCACTGAAGCTTTCTTT.